This is a list of T cell receptor beta chains from one sample in a study of blood T cell repertoires in COVID-19. Only in-frame clones appear in the TCRdb table, and some are missing; sequencing was by immunoSEQ multiplex PCR. The repertoire includes 180,000 or so clones, 86% of them detected once, and over 9.5% sits in the top ten. The source material was peripheral blood. All receptors come from a woman aged 55-75 years with COVID-19, enrolled during active disease. Both conserved end residues are part of each CDR3. A D gene is named only where the DNA matches it firmly.

TGTGCCACAGCGGCGGTAGGAGACTCCTACGAGCAGTACTTC,CATAAVGDSYEQYF,TRBV19,TRBJ2-7,.
TGCGCCAGCAGTAACGAACTAGCGGGGCAGTTCTTC,CASSNELAGQFF,TRBV10-2,TRBJ2-1,TRBD2
TGCGCCAGCAATCCCGGGACAGGGCGCGTCACTGAAGCTTTCTTT,CASNPGTGRVTEAFF,TRBV10-2,TRBJ1-1,TRBD1
TGTGCCATCAAAGCGGGAGTCAATGAGCAGTTCTTC,CAIKAGVNEQFF,TRBV10-3,TRBJ2-1,TRBD2
TGTGCCAGCAGCCGAAAGGCAGGGGGAAACTATGGCTACACCTTC,CASSRKAGGNYGYTF,TRBV7-9,TRBJ1-2,TRBD1
TGTGCCCAAGGACAGGGCGCTTCCTACGAGCAGTACTTC,CAQGQGASYEQYF,TRBV11-3,TRBJ2-7,TRBD1
TGTGCCAGCAGTTTCGGGGTGATGCAGTACTTC,CASSFGVMQYF,TRBV12-3/TRBV12-4,TRBJ2-7,.
TGTGCCAGCAGCCTCTCGGGAGGACCTAATGAGCAGTTCTTC,CASSLSGGPNEQFF,TRBV14,TRBJ2-1,TRBD2
TGTGCCAGCAGCTTGGTGGTCTTTGGGACAGGGGTGAATCAGCCCCAGCATTTT,CASSLVVFGTGVNQPQHF,TRBV5-5,TRBJ1-5,TRBD1
TGTGCCAGCAGTGAATGGACAGGGGGTACCTACGAGCAGTACTTC,CASSEWTGGTYEQYF,TRBV6-1,TRBJ2-7,TRBD1
TGCAGTGCTAGTTCCTTTAACAATGAGCAGTTCTTC,CSASSFNNEQFF,TRBV20-1,TRBJ2-1,.
TGCGCCAGCAGCCCAACAATAGCGGTTGCCGGGGAGCTGTTTTTT,CASSPTIAVAGELFF,TRBV4-3,TRBJ2-2,.
TGTGCCAGTAGTAGTAGGGGACAGGGGTCCTACGAGCAGTACTTC,CASSSRGQGSYEQYF,TRBV19,TRBJ2-7,TRBD1
TGTGCCAGCAGTTACCGAACACTAGCGGGAGCGGCGGATACGCAGTATTTT,CASSYRTLAGAADTQYF,TRBV6-2/TRBV6-3,TRBJ2-3,TRBD2
TGTGCCAGCAGCTCCCCGGTGAGCGGGACCCTTGAGCAGTACTTC,CASSSPVSGTLEQYF,TRBV13,TRBJ2-7,TRBD2
TGTGCCATCAGTGGATATACCGGGACTAGCGGCACCGGGGAGCTGTTTTTT,CAISGYTGTSGTGELFF,TRBV10-3,TRBJ2-2,TRBD2
TGTGCCAGCAGCCCTGGGGGCAGGGAGACGTCGCAGTACTTC,CASSPGGRETSQYF,TRBV6-2/TRBV6-3,TRBJ2-7,.